This TCR beta chain was found in a study of T cells after yellow fever vaccination. Concerning this clonotype: The antigen is undetermined.

The CDR3 is 13 residues long. CDR1 MNHEY and CDR2 SVGAGI come from the germline V gene. Trimming cost V 1 base and J 0 bases, with 2 bases left between them. Findings and caveats of the study: The bulk population could contribute abundant contaminating clonotypes to FACS-sorted repertoires.

TCRdb redid the calling of the 5' RACE reads with MiXCR, one entry per CDR3 protein. The table shows around 350,000 distinct CDR3 sequences, with about 6.2% occurring only once. The TCR sequence derives from a man aged 25 to 45 who received the YFV17D yellow fever vaccine. The chain combines TRBV6-5 with TRBJ2-3; D is ambiguous. Specimen: PBMCs, collected 5 days after the yellow fever booster vaccination. CDR3 amino acids: CASSYWSTDTQYF. The CDR3 DNA is TGTGCCAGCAGTTACTGGAGCACAGATACGCAGTATTTT.